One sample yielded the 12 T cell receptor beta chains listed below, sequenced in a study of CD8 T cells in ankylosing spondylitis. From the 5' RACE reads, TCRdb called clonotypes with MiXCR, one entry per CDR3 protein. The sample gives a few hundred thousand distinct CDR3 sequences, 20% to 25% of which show up once; approximately 3.7% is in the top ten. The sample taken for sequencing was blood, either unsorted or a sorted T cell fraction (not recorded which). The receptors stem from a female donor with ankylosing spondylitis or in good health (not recorded which).

This clonotype has just a few counts. The chain is built from TRBV20-1 and TRBJ2-1; D may be TRBD1 (6 bases). With 0 bases removed from V and 4 bases from J, the gap between germline ends came to 13 bases. This CDR3 comprises 15 residues. Germline V gene data show CDR1 as DFQATT and CDR2 as SNEGSKA (reference sequence). The CDR3 reads CSARDPGHTYNEQFF. As DNA, the CDR3 is TGCAGTGCTAGAGACCCGGGACACACTTACAATGAGCAGTTCTTC.

The chain has TRBV12-3 or TRBV12-4 and TRBJ2-1, with 8 bases identical to TRBD1. This CDR3 comprises 15 residues. V was clipped by 1 base and J by 10 bases; unmatched bases: 9. The CDR3 loop is CASSLGGTGTYEQFF. The DNA for the CDR3 is TGTGCCAGCAGTTTAGGAGGGACAGGAACTTACGAGCAGTTCTTC.

This clonotype was found a few times. This chain joins TRBV28 and TRBJ2-2; the D gene is possibly TRBD1 (5 bases). Germline assignment: CDR1 MDHEN and CDR2 SYDVKM. This CDR3 comprises 15 residues. The ends were cut back, 8 bases at V and 0 bases at J, with 13 bases in the middle. In DNA, the CDR3 is TGTGCCAGCCTGCCCACACAGGCGAACACCGGGGAGCTGTTTTTT. This translates into CASLPTQANTGELFF.

This clonotype was counted only a few times. This chain links TRBV4-3 with TRBJ1-6; D unclear. Trimming removed 5 bases from V and 7 bases from J, with 15 bases in between. The CDR3 length is 15 residues. The V gene's germline CDR1 is LGHNA and CDR2 YSLEER. The CDR3 loop reads CASSRAGRGNSPLHF. The CDR3 bases are TGCGCCAGCAGCAGGGCCGGGCGGGGAAATTCACCCCTCCACTTT.

V is TRBV6-1 and J is TRBJ1-5; TRBD1 aligns across 8 bases. CDR3 length equals 15 residues. CDR1 and CDR2 from the germline V gene are MNHNS and SASEGT. V lost 4 bases to trimming and J lost 7 bases; unmatched junction nucleotides: 9. CDR3 coding DNA: TGTGCCAGCAGTGCGGACAGGGCCAGCGGGCAGCCCCAGCATTTT. Encoded protein: CASSADRASGQPQHF.

This clonotype appeared once. The V and J genes are TRBV2 and TRBJ2-2; D not certain. The CDR3 sequence is 15 residues long. The V end lost 3 bases, the J end lost 3 bases, and 11 bases lay between the germline ends. Per the germline V gene, CDR1 is SNHLY and CDR2 is FYNNEI. CDR3 in amino acids: CASSESLPDTGELFF. CDR3 coding DNA: TGTGCCAGCAGTGAGTCCTTGCCCGACACCGGGGAGCTGTTTTTT.

Worth noting for this clonotype: A much more abundant neighbour one base away suggests this may be a read error. This CDR3 fails to terminate in the conserved phenylalanine or tryptophan, so it likely reflects a read error. The rearrangement uses TRBV29-1 and TRBJ2-3, with 7 bases that match TRBD1. CDR1 and CDR2 (germline): SQVTM, ANQGSEA. The CDR3 totals 12 residues. V dropped 7 bases and J dropped 2; count of bases not matched to a gene: 3. For the CDR3, the DNA is TGCAGCGGGGACAGCCTCACAGATACGCAGTATTCT. Translated, it gives CSGDSLTDTQYS.

In this sample, this clonotype turned up a few times. The V and J genes are TRBV25-1 and TRBJ2-3, with D maybe TRBD2 (5 bases). V was shortened by 5 bases and J by 4 bases, with 13 bases between the two germline ends. In germline, CDR1 is MGHDK, CDR2 SYGVNS. There are 14 residues in the CDR3. The CDR3 nucleotides read TGTGCCAGCAGTTCGGGAATTTGGGCAGATACGCAGTATTTT. Its translation: CASSSGIWADTQYF.

The chain is built from TRBV2 and TRBJ1-2, with 8 bases lining up with TRBD1. The CDR3 is 15 residues long. The ends lost 2 bases at V and 6 bases at J; junction bases unmatched: 8. CDR1 SNHLY and CDR2 FYNNEI come from the germline V gene. The chain's CDR3 is CASSEQGAVRHGYTF. The CDR3 DNA reads as TGTGCCAGCAGTGAACAGGGGGCGGTCAGACATGGCTACACCTTC. Looking up the rest from reference TRBV2 and TRBJ1-2 gives the full variable domain: EPEVTQTPSHQVTQMGQEVILRCVPISNHLYFYWYRQILGQKVEFLVSFYNNEISEKSEIFDDQFSVERPDGSNFTLKIRSTKLEDSAMYFCASSEQGAVRHGYTFGSGTRLTVV.

This clonotype showed up many times. V is TRBV25-1 and J is TRBJ2-5; 9 nucleotides agree with TRBD2. The trim removed 4 bases at V and 8 bases at J, leaving 11 bases unmatched. This CDR3 contains 15 residues. From germline, CDR1 is MGHDK and CDR2 SYGVNS. This CDR3 reads CASSGRAGGPGTQYF. CDR3 nucleotide sequence: TGTGCCAGCAGTGGCCGAGCGGGAGGCCCAGGAACCCAGTACTTC. Full variable domain (rest looked up from reference TRBV25-1 and TRBJ2-5): EADIYQTPRYLVIGTGKKITLECSQTMGHDKMYWYQQDPGMELHLIHYSYGVNSTEKGDLSSESTVSRIRTEHFPLTLESARPSHTSQYLCASSGRAGGPGTQYFGPGTRLLVL.

The V call is TRBV5-4, the J call TRBJ2-2; 10 bases agree with TRBD2. The ends lost 1 base at V and 5 bases at J; junction bases unmatched: 8. CDR1 SGHNT and CDR2 YYREEE come from the germline V gene (reference sequence). This CDR3 has 17 amino acids. DNA of the CDR3: TGTGCCAGCAGCTTGCGTTTTAGCGGGGGGCGGACCGGGGAGCTGTTTTTT. Amino acids: CASSLRFSGGRTGELFF.

This chain connects TRBV20-1 to TRBJ2-5; perhaps TRBD2 as D (5 bases). V dropped 0 bases and J dropped 5 bases, with 13 bases sitting between them. Germline CDR1 is DFQATT and CDR2 is SNEGSKA (reference sequence). The CDR3 extends over 14 amino acids. In DNA form, the CDR3 reads TGCAGTGCTAGAGATGAGAGGGCCACGGAGACCCAGTACTTC. It codes for CSARDERATETQYF.